The present TCR beta chain was sequenced within a study of T cell repertoires in cytomegalovirus infection. Whole-study context: Well-studied HLA-B-restricted epitopes and recently identified HLA-C-restricted epitopes of CMV were both used in the study. Public TCR beta signatures were indicative of both CMV infection and a matching HLA type.

In TCRdb, the reads were re-called with MiXCR into one record per CDR3 protein. The sample comprises approximately 730,000 distinct CDR3 sequences, about 30% of which are singletons, and roughly 18% rests with the top ten. Study observations and caveats: Based on cumulative public TCR beta family frequency, carriers of CMV plus the relevant HLA were identified.

There are 16 residues in the CDR3. Germline V gene lookup returns CDR1 LGHNA and CDR2 YSLEER. Trimming cost V 5 bases and J 3 bases; bases outside gene matches: 8. Note on this clonotype: Its antigen is unidentified.

Material: cultured PBMCs, obtained from culture after CMV antigen stimulation. This rearrangement joins TRBV4-3 to TRBJ2-1; TRBD1 matches 9 bases. The source is a human donor in good health (CMV status not recorded). Some clones in this sample may be carry-over from other donors' samples. The CDR3 coding sequence is TGCGCCAGCAGCACCACGGACAGGGGTTTCTACAATGAGCAGTTCTTC. The encoded protein is CASSTTDRGFYNEQFF.